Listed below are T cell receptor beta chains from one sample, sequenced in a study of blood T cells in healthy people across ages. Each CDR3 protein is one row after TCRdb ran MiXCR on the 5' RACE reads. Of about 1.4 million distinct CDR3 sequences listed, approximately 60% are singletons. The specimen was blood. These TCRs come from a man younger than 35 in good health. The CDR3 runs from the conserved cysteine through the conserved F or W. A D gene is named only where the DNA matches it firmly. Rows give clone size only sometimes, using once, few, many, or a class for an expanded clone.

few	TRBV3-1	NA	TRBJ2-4	TGTGCCAGCAGCCCCGACGTACTGGCGGTGTACTTC	CASSPDVLAVYF
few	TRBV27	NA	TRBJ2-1	TGTGCCAGCAGCGACGGACCATTCTACAATGAGCAGTTCTTC	CASSDGPFYNEQFF
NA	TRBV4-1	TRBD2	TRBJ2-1	TGCGCCAGCAGCTTTCTCCTGTTACTAGCGGGAGACGAGCATGAGCAGTTCTTC	CASSFLLLLAGDEHEQFF
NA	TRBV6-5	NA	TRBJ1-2	TGTGCCAGCAGTTACTCGAGAGGCAGCCACTATGGCTACACCTTC	CASSYSRGSHYGYTF
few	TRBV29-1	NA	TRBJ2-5	TGCAGCGTTGACGGCATAGAGGAGTACCAAGAGACCCAGTACTTC	CSVDGIEEYQETQYF
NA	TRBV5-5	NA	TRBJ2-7	TGTGCCAGCAGCGCGGGGACAGCCCTGGGGTACGAGCAGTACTTC	CASSAGTALGYEQYF
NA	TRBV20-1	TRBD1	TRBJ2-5	TGCAGTGCTAGACAGGGGGCGGAGACCCAGTACTTC	CSARQGAETQYF
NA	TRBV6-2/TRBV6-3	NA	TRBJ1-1	TGTGCCAGCAGTGTAGAGTTGGGTCAGGGGTTCACTGAAGCTTTCTTT	CASSVELGQGFTEAFF
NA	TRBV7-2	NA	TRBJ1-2	TGTGCCAGCAGCTTAGACCACAGGGTTAGAGTTGGCAACACCTTC	CASSLDHRVRVGNTF
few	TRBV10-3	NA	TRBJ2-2	TGTGCCATCAGCCCCTCGGGCACCGGGGAGCTGTTTTTT	CAISPSGTGELFF
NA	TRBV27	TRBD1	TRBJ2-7	TGTGCCAGCAGGCTACAGGGGACCTACGAGCAGTACTTC	CASRLQGTYEQYF
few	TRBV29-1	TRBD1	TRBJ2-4	TGCAGCGTTGAAAAAGCGGGACAGGGGGATATTCGGAGGGGCAAAAACATTCAGTACTTC	CSVEKAGQGDIRRGKNIQYF
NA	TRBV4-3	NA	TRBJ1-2	TGCGCCAGCAGCCAAGGGACAGTACCTAACTATGGCTACACCTTC	CASSQGTVPNYGYTF
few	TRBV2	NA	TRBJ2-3	TGTGCCAGCAAGACCCTACAGGGATTGGGCACAGATACGCAGTATTTT	CASKTLQGLGTDTQYF
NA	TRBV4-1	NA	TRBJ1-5	TGCGCCAGCAGCCAGTCGGACAGACTATATCAGCCCCAGCATTTT	CASSQSDRLYQPQHF
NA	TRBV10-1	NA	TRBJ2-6	TGCGCCAGCAGTGATATCGGCGGGGCCAACGTCCTGACTTTC	CASSDIGGANVLTF
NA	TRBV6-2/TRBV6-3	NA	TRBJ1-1	TGTGCCAGCATCCGTCAACCACGCCAGGATTATAACACTGAAGCTTTCTTT	CASIRQPRQDYNTEAFF
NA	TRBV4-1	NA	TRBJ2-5	TGCGCCAGCAGCCAAATAAGTGGCAGTCAAGAGACCCAGTACTTC	CASSQISGSQETQYF
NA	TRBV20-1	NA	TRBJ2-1	TGCAGTGCTCACAAGGGATGGAGCTCCTACAATGAGCAGTTCTTC	CSAHKGWSSYNEQFF
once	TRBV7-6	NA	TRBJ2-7	TGTGCCAGCAGCAGTCAAAGGTCCTCAGGGGATGGGTCCTACGGGCAGTACTTC	CASSSQRSSGDGSYGQYF